This paragraph covers one TCR beta chain sequence. Its specificity is unknown. This entry is derived from a study of cytomegalovirus exposure and HLA in healthy donors. Sampled while nominally healthy, donors likely had unrecorded immune exposures. Findings and limits, study-wide: Earlier findings revealed that most TCR beta V segments proved productive either about 87% or about 30% of the time. The authors reported that TCR beta sequences could predict HLA-A and HLA-B alleles. These predictions were accurate for most subjects in the first cohort.

Germline trimming cut 5 bases from V and 1 base from J; bases unmatched to any gene: 4. Germline V gives CDR1 SGHVS, CDR2 FQNEAQ. This CDR3 comprises 15 residues. In the PCR, 60 Vbeta and 13 Jbeta primers were used. The data were produced by immunoSEQ multiplex PCR, yet TCRdb's version contains in-frame clones alone and is incomplete. The sample has some 120,000 clones, and its top ten clones hold 6.8%. The chain joins TRBV7-8 to TRBJ2-5; 10 bases match TRBD2. The TCR sequence derives from a man between 40 and 49 years old in good health and CMV-seropositive. Sequencing input: PBMCs. This chain's CDR3 is CASSKLAGAQETQYF. CDR3 DNA: TGTGCCAGCAGCAAGCTAGCGGGAGCCCAAGAGACCCAGTACTTC.